Listed here is a single T cell receptor (beta chain). There is no known antigen for this receptor. Within one base of it there is no much larger clone, and no base qualities were kept. Collaborating institutions collected whole blood in K2EDTA tubes following their own protocols. Collaborator samples were shipped for TCRbeta analysis as frozen whole blood, isolated PBMCs, or DNA extracted from either sample type. TCRbeta CDR3 regions were amplified from genomic DNA using the immunoSEQ Assay, a bias-controlled multiplex PCR. The study's processing was this. Nucleated cell counts per sample were estimated from amplification of reference gene primers within the assay. To quantify the absolute abundance of each unique TCRbeta CDR3 rearrangement, sequence reads were collapsed and filtered. For each sample, productive Simpson clonality was calculated as the square root of Simpson's diversity index across productive rearrangements. TCRdb stores this immuneACCESS table with in-frame sequences only. Part of the clones is absent; in the studies checked, under half of the shortfall reflects unresolved V genes, and no reason is known for the rest. V and J calls and clone size are copied from that table; D and trimming were computed from the DNA. In all, the sample holds about 250,000 clones, and more than 70% of those were seen once. Clones ranked in the top ten supply around 7.9% of the sample.

The sample comes from a study of blood T cell repertoires in COVID-19 (TCRdb year 2020). Notes on the research overall: Samples covering the acute and convalescent phases of COVID-19 were provided by collaborators in the United States, Italy and Spain. HLA class I and class II types, where available, came from metadata supplied by the sample provider rather than from assay-based typing. The material from the prospective study consisted of cDNA or gDNA derived from T cells, B-cell-depleted T cells, or PBMCs. The repertoires were released in a freely available public database meant as a resource for research on the immune response to SARS-CoV-2. Samples were obtained from the ongoing ImmuneRACE study (first 160 participants) and from some 1,200 subjects provided by 6 global collaborators. Sample metadata almost always included a de-identified subject ID, COVID-19 status, age in years and sex. The dataset comprised deeply sampled blood TCRbeta repertoires from subjects exposed to, actively infected with, or recovered from COVID-19.

Ends trimmed: V by 4 bases, J by 14 bases; bases unmatched to a gene: 9. The CDR3 sequence holds 13 residues, the cysteine and phenylalanine included. The kept DNA is CDR3 alone, 39 bases in frame from the first base. Based on the germline V gene (reference sequence), the CDR1 and CDR2 sequences are MNHNY and SVGAGI. Study-wide findings and limitations: The amount of clinical and demographic metadata varied by source and participant and was provided uncurated.

The receptor was derived from a man aged 35-49 years with active or convalescent COVID-19. This sequence uses TRBV6-6 and TRBJ2-1; 9 middle bases align to TRBD1. Sequencing input: peripheral blood. The CDR3 protein sequence reads: CASSSIPGQGEFF. Read as DNA, the sequence is TGTGCCAGCAGTTCTATACCGGGACAGGGTGAGTTCTTC.